This TCR beta chain is from a study of CD8 T cells in Susac syndrome. The CDR3 covers 14 residues. Trimming took 4 bases from V and 4 from J; bases not matched to a gene: 6. Germline-derived CDR1 and CDR2 are SEHNR and FQNEAQ (reference sequence). CD8+ and CD4+ T cells taken from blood had their TCR beta sequenced. The multiple sclerosis controls comprised treatment-naive patients whose relapsing-remitting disease was stable or active. It was negative isolation that provided the CD8+ and CD4+ T cells, whereas TEMRA cells were enriched by FACS. Random hexamers were used to reverse transcribe an amount of roughly 0.45 to 1 ug RNA. The amplification used immunoSEQ multiplex PCR on TCR beta CDR3; it spanned 54 Vbeta and 13 Jbeta. TCRdb called the immunoSEQ multiplex PCR reads again in MiXCR, with one record for every CDR3 protein. The table records approximately 180,000 distinct CDR3 sequences, roughly 95% of them present only once.

Sequencing input: CD4+ T cells from PBMCs. This TCR was recovered from a human donor with multiple sclerosis. The chain couples TRBV7-9 to TRBJ2-7, with TRBD1 matching 8 bases. The DNA for the CDR3 is TGTGCCAGCAGCTCAGGGGGCAAGGTGTACGAGCAGTACTTC. Its protein product is CASSSGGKVYEQYF.